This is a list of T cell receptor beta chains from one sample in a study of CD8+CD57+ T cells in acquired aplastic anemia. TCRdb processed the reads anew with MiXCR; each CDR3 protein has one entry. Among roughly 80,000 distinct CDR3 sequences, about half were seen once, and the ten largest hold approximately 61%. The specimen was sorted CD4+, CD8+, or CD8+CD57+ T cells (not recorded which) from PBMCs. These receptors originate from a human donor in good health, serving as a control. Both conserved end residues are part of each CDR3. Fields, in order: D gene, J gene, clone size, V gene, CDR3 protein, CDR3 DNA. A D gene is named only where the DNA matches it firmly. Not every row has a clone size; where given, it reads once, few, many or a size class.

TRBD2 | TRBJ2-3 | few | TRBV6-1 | CASSERASGVDTQYF | TGTGCCAGCAGTGAAAGGGCTAGCGGGGTAGATACGCAGTATTTT
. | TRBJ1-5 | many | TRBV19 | CASSTSTGREPQHF | TGTGCCAGTAGTACGTCGACCGGCCGGGAGCCCCAGCATTTT
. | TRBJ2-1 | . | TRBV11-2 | CASSVALPERLHEQFF | TGTGCCAGCAGCGTCGCCCTCCCGGAGAGATTACATGAGCAGTTCTTC
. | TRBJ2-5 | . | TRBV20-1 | CSAFDPRRETQYF | TGCAGTGCTTTCGACCCAAGACGGGAGACCCAGTACTTC
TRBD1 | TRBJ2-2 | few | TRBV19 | CASSRDRGSIAGELFF | TGTGCCAGTAGTAGGGACAGGGGAAGTATCGCCGGGGAGCTGTTTTTT
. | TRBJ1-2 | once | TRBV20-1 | CSARDKGLGYTF | TGCAGTGCTAGAGATAAGGGGCTCGGCTACACCTTC
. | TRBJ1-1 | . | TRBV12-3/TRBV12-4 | CASSISDRPGNTEAFF | TGTGCCAGCAGTATATCTGACAGGCCAGGGAACACTGAAGCTTTCTTT
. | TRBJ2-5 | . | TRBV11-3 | CASSSPSDREGGETQYF | TGTGCCAGCAGCTCCCCCTCTGACAGGGAGGGCGGAGAGACCCAGTACTTC
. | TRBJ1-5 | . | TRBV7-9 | CASSLGRQVNQPQHF | TGTGCCAGCAGCTTAGGACGGCAGGTAAATCAGCCCCAGCATTTT
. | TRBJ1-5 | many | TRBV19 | CASRGGDVHQPQHF | TGTGCCAGTAGAGGGGGGGATGTCCATCAGCCCCAGCATTTT
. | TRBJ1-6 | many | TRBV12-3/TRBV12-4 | CASSAPNSPLHF | TGTGCCAGCAGTGCCCCCAATTCACCCCTCCACTTT
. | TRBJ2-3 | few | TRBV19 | CAWSRLTIDTQYF | TGTGCCTGGAGTCGGCTGACCATAGATACGCAGTATTTT
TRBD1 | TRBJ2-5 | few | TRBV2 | CASSPPGTDQETQYF | TGTGCCAGCAGTCCGCCCGGGACAGACCAAGAGACCCAGTACTTC
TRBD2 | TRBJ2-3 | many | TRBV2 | CASSVTRASGLTDTQYF | TGTGCCAGCAGCGTTACTCGGGCTAGCGGTCTCACAGATACGCAGTATTTT
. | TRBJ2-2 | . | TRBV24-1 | CATSLGTNTGELFF | TGTGCCACCAGTCTCGGAACGAACACCGGGGAGCTGTTTTTT
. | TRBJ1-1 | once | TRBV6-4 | CASSPGPEDTEAFF | TGTGCCAGCAGTCCAGGACCTGAGGACACTGAAGCTTTCTTT
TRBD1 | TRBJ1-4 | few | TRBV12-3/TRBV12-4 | CASSSDRATDATNEKLFF | TGTGCCAGCAGTTCGGACAGGGCAACGGATGCAACTAATGAAAAACTGTTTTTT
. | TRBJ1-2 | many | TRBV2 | CARGQNYGYTF | TGTGCCAGAGGACAGAACTATGGCTACACCTTC
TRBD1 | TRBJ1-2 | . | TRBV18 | CASSPGTGDNYGYTF | TGTGCCAGCTCACCTGGGACAGGGGATAACTATGGCTACACCTTC
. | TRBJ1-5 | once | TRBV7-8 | CASSPWHF | TGTGCCAGCAGCCCGTGGCATTTT
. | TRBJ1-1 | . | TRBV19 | CASRLNTEAFF | TGTGCCAGTAGATTGAACACTGAAGCTTTCTTT
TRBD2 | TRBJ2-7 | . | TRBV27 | CASSGGLADYEQYF | TGTGCCAGCAGTGGGGGACTAGCGGACTACGAGCAGTACTTC
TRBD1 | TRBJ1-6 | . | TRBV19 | CASSLTDREGSPLHF | TGTGCCAGTAGTCTCACGGACAGGGAGGGTTCACCCCTCCACTTT
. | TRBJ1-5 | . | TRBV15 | CATSSPHAPQHF | TGTGCCACCAGCAGCCCCCATGCGCCCCAGCATTTT
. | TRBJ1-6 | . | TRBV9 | CASRGNYYNSPLHF | TGTGCCAGCAGGGGGAACTACTATAATTCACCCCTCCACTTT
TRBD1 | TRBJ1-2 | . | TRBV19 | CASSPDRDNYGYTF | TGTGCCAGTAGTCCGGACAGGGACAACTATGGCTACACCTTC
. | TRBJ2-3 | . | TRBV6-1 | CASSEPWTEDTQYF | TGTGCCAGCAGTGAACCCTGGACAGAAGATACGCAGTATTTT
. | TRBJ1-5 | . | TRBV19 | CASSTWTVMEPQHF | TGTGCCAGTAGTACCTGGACAGTAATGGAGCCCCAGCATTTT
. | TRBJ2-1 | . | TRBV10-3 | CAIGGQSSYNEQFF | TGTGCCATCGGGGGACAAAGCTCCTACAATGAGCAGTTCTTC
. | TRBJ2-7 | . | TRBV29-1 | CSVAIGGVEQHF | TGCAGCGTTGCGATAGGTGGGGTCGAGCAGCACTTT
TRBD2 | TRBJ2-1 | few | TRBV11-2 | CASSPTSGRPSYSEQFF | TGTGCCAGCAGCCCGACTAGCGGGAGACCGTCCTACAGTGAGCAGTTCTTC
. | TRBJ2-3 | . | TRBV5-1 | CASSLGGGRSTDTQYF | TGCGCCAGCAGCTTGGGTGGGGGACGGAGCACAGATACGCAGTATTTT
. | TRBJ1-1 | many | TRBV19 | CASSAPGLRNTEAFF | TGTGCCAGTAGTGCCCCGGGGCTACGGAACACTGAAGCTTTCTTT
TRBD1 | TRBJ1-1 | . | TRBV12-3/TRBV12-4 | CASSLGTGGMNTEAFF | TGTGCCAGCAGTTTGGGGACAGGAGGTATGAACACTGAAGCTTTCTTT
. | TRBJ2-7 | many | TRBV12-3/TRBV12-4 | CASSREGYEQYF | TGTGCCAGCAGTCGGGAAGGCTACGAGCAGTACTTC
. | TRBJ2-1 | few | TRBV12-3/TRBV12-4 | CASSPEGAWLQFF | TGTGCCAGCAGTCCGGAGGGGGCTTGGTTGCAGTTCTTC
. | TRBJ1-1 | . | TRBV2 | CASSEPDKAFF | TGTGCCAGCAGTGAACCCGACAAGGCTTTCTTT
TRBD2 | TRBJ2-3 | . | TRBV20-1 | CSARLAAGRTDTQYF | TGCAGTGCTAGACTGGCAGCGGGGAGAACAGATACGCAGTATTTT
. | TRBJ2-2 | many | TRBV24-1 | CATSDLRGSGELFF | TGTGCCACCAGTGATTTGCGGGGCTCCGGGGAGCTGTTTTTT
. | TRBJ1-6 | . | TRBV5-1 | CASSHSGVSNSPLHF | TGCGCCAGCAGTCACTCAGGGGTCTCTAATTCACCCCTCCACTTT
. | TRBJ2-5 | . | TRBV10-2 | CASRDQIGPSKETQYF | TGCGCCAGCAGGGACCAAATCGGGCCAAGCAAAGAGACCCAGTACTTC
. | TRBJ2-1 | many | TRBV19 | CASRPRALTNNEQFF | TGTGCCAGTCGGCCCAGGGCCTTGACAAACAATGAGCAGTTCTTC
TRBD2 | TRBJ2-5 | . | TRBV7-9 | CASSLLFSRGGRGETQYF | TGTGCCAGCAGCTTATTATTCTCCCGGGGGGGCCGGGGAGAGACCCAGTACTTC
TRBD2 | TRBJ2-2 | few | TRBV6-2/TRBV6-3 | CASSFGGGDTGELFF | TGTGCCAGCAGTTTTGGCGGGGGGGACACCGGGGAGCTGTTTTTT
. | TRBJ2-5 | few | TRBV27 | CASRIGVGRETQYF | TGTGCCAGCCGTATAGGAGTTGGCCGGGAGACCCAGTACTTC
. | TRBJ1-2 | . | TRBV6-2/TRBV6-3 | CASNRGEATIYTF | TGTGCCAGCAATAGGGGGGAAGCAACGATCTACACCTTC
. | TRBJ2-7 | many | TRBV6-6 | CASSSQGAEQYF | TGTGCCAGCAGTTCCCAGGGTGCCGAGCAGTACTTC
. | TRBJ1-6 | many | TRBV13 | CASSGDSPGSPLHF | TGTGCCAGCAGCGGAGACAGTCCTGGTTCACCCCTCCACTTT
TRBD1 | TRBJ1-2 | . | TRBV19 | CASSADRGRSYGYTF | TGTGCCAGTAGTGCTGACAGGGGACGTAGCTATGGCTACACCTTC
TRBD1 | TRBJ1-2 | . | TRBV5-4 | CASSLAGTGRRYGYTF | TGTGCCAGCAGCTTGGCCGGGACAGGGAGGCGGTATGGCTACACCTTC
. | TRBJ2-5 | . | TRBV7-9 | CASSQSQETQYF | TGTGCCAGCAGTCAGTCCCAAGAGACCCAGTACTTC
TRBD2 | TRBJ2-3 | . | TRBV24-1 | CATSTSGSGRDTQYF | TGTGCCACCAGTACTAGCGGGAGCGGTAGAGATACGCAGTATTTT
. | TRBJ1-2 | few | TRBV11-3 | CASSSRGGINYGYTF | TGTGCCAGCAGCTCGCGTGGAGGGATAAACTATGGCTACACCTTC
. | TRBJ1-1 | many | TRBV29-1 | CSVNNYRALNTEAFF | TGCAGCGTCAACAATTACAGGGCTTTGAACACTGAAGCTTTCTTT
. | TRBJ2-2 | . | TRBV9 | CASSVAFHPGILAGELFF | TGTGCCAGCAGCGTAGCCTTTCACCCGGGCATTCTCGCCGGGGAGCTGTTTTTT
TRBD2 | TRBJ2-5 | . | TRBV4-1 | CASSQAMTSGETQETQYF | TGCGCCAGCAGCCAAGCCATGACTAGCGGGGAAACCCAAGAGACCCAGTACTTC